This TCR beta chain was sequenced for a study of control samples from healthy donors and cancer patients. This CDR3 is 14 amino acids long. Trimming cost V 4 bases and J 5 bases, with 15 bases left between them. In germline, CDR1 is SGHRS, CDR2 YFSETQ. The table came from immunoSEQ multiplex PCR; TCRdb's copy has only in-frame clones and leaves some out. Among 130,000 to 150,000 clones listed, about 95% were seen once. The J gene is TRBJ2-5, the V gene TRBV5-1, with D perhaps matching TRBD2 (6 bases). The receptor comes from a man between 60 and 75 years old with colorectal cancer. Sequenced input: PBMCs. The CDR3 bases are TGCGCCAGCAGCACTGGGACTTCTGGGGAGACCCAGTACTTC. Translated, it gives CASSTGTSGETQYF.